Each of the 27 T cell receptor beta chains below was sequenced from the same sample in a study of neoadjuvant anti-PD-1 for oral cavity cancer. The protocol was immunoSEQ multiplex PCR, while the TCRdb copy is restricted to in-frame clones and leaves out a portion. Of 15,000 to 20,000 clones detected, roughly 78% appear once; the ten largest clones hold around 2.7%. Sequences were derived from PBMCs, sampled before nivolumab (anti-PD-1) treatment. These receptors originate from a person between 35 and 79 years old with oral cavity squamous cell carcinoma.

This rearrangement joins TRBV19 to TRBJ1-2, with TRBD1 as a possible D gene (5 bases). Germline V gene lookup returns CDR1 LNHDA and CDR2 SQIVND (reference sequence). V shed 6 bases and J shed 7 bases, with 21 bases lying between them. The CDR3 is 15 residues long. The CDR3 DNA reads TGTGCCAGTAGCAGCGCGCAGGGATTCTTCGCTGGCTACACCTTC. Amino acids: CASSSAQGFFAGYTF.

This clone turned up a few times. The chain combines TRBV4-2 with TRBJ1-2; tentative D call: TRBD1 (5 bases). The CDR3 has 15 amino acids. Germline CDR1 reads LGHNA; CDR2 reads YNFKEQ. Trimming took 1 base from V and 3 from J, leaving 12 bases between them. CDR3 DNA: TGTGCCAGCAGCCAAGCCCGGGGGATTGACTATGGCTACACCTTC. This gives the protein CASSQARGIDYGYTF.

The rearrangement joins TRBV30 to TRBJ2-7, with D perhaps being TRBD1 or TRBD2 (6 bases each). This CDR3 spans 15 amino acids. The V end lost 7 bases, the J end lost 2 bases, and 21 bases lay between the germline ends. CDR1 is GTSNPN and CDR2 is SVGIG in the germline V gene (reference sequence). In nucleotides, the CDR3 is TGTGCCTCACAATCGGGGGCTATGAGGACCTACGAGCAGTACTTC. The encoded protein is CASQSGAMRTYEQYF.

This clone has a single count. The chain has TRBV5-1 and TRBJ2-3; no firm D call. The CDR3 runs 15 residues. Trimming shortened V by 4 bases and J by 0 bases, and 12 bases separated the two germline ends. Germline V gene sequence: CDR1 SGHRS, CDR2 YFSETQ. CDR3 residues: CASSDRTFSTDTQYF. As DNA, the CDR3 is TGCGCCAGCAGCGACCGGACCTTTAGCACAGATACGCAGTATTTT.

The chain uses TRBV30 and TRBJ1-4; tentative D call: TRBD1 (6 bases). CDR3 length: 15 residues. CDR1 is GTSNPN and CDR2 is SVGIG in the germline V gene (reference sequence). Trimming removed 0 bases at V and 7 bases at J, with 15 bases between. CDR3 residues: CAWSVTQGLFEKLFF. In DNA, the CDR3 is TGTGCCTGGAGTGTTACCCAGGGGCTTTTTGAAAAACTGTTTTTT.

The chain combines TRBV29-1 with TRBJ1-2; D remains unclear. This CDR3 contains 12 residues. V lost 4 bases and J 1 base, leaving 7 bases between the germline ends. Germline V gene data show CDR1 as SQVTM and CDR2 as ANQGSEA. The CDR3 sequence is CSVGGFNYGYTF. The DNA for the CDR3 is TGCAGCGTTGGCGGTTTTAACTATGGCTACACCTTC.

The gene calls are TRBV13 and TRBJ2-7; 7 bases fit TRBD2. Germline V lookup: CDR1 PRHDT, CDR2 FYEKMQ (reference sequence). The CDR3 totals 13 residues. V shed 6 bases, J shed 5 bases, and the junction held 7 bases outside the gene matches. CDR3 in DNA: TGTGCCAGCAGTTCGACTAGCCCCAACGAGCAGTACTTC. Its translation: CASSSTSPNEQYF.

V is TRBV9 and J is TRBJ1-1; unclear D gene. This CDR3 spans 11 amino acids. The V end was cut by 3 bases, the J end by 11 bases, with 11 bases between. Germline lookup yields CDR1 SGDLS and CDR2 YYNGEE. CDR3 nucleotides: TGTGCCAGCAGCGGCCGAAGTGGGGCTTTCTTT. This sequence encodes CASSGRSGAFF.

This clone was seen more than once but under ten times. The gene calls are TRBV10-1 and TRBJ2-5; 9 bases are shared with TRBD1. There are 16 residues in the CDR3. The trim removed 0 bases at V and 5 bases at J, leaving 7 bases unmatched. Germline loops: CDR1 WNHNN, CDR2 SYGVQD (reference sequence). CDR3 sequence (DNA): TGCGCCAGCAGTGAGTCGCCAAGGACAGGGGTGGAGACCCAGTACTTC. This encodes CASSESPRTGVETQYF.

The chain is built from TRBV2 and TRBJ1-1; no firm D call. Germline-derived CDR1 and CDR2 are SNHLY and FYNNEI. The CDR3 contains 14 residues. V lost 0 bases to trimming and J lost 4 bases, with 9 bases between them. CDR3 protein: CASSEAPAVTEAFF. The CDR3 region has the DNA TGTGCCAGCAGTGAAGCGCCGGCAGTCACTGAAGCTTTCTTT.

This clone was counted a single time. The chain joins TRBV29-1 to TRBJ1-2; possible D gene TRBD1, 6 bases. V was cut by 3 bases and J by 0 bases, with 17 bases left in between. CDR1 is SQVTM and CDR2 is ANQGSEA in the germline V gene. This CDR3 region has 16 residues. CDR3 nucleotides: TGCAGCGTTGATGCAGGGGCGCAAGAATCTAACTATGGCTACACCTTC. Translating it yields CSVDAGAQESNYGYTF. Supplemented by reference TRBV29-1 and TRBJ1-2, the full variable domain reads SAVISQKPSRDICQRGTSLTIQCQVDSQVTMMFWYRQQPGQSLTLIATANQGSEATYESGFVIDKFPISRPNLTFSTLTVSNMSPEDSSIYLCSVDAGAQESNYGYTFGSGTRLTVV.

V usage is TRBV10-2 and J usage is TRBJ1-1; D possibly corresponds to TRBD1 (6 bases). From germline, CDR1 is WSHSY and CDR2 SAAADI. This CDR3 comprises 14 residues. Trimming stripped 5 bases from V and 2 bases from J, with 12 bases between. CDR3 bases: TGCGCCAGCAGTAGGGGGGGCTTAAACACTGAAGCTTTCTTT. Amino acid sequence: CASSRGGLNTEAFF.

This sequence joins TRBV6-4 and TRBJ2-1; D is unclear. V lost 0 bases, J lost 8 bases, and 20 bases lay in between. The CDR3 length is 17 residues. The germline V gene has CDR1 MRHNA and CDR2 SNTAGT. Written as DNA, the CDR3 is TGTGCCAGCAGTGACTCGACTTCAGGTAATACTCTCGATGAGCAGTTCTTC. Amino acids: CASSDSTSGNTLDEQFF.

The V gene is TRBV30, the J gene TRBJ2-1; the D is unclear. The length of the CDR3 is 14 residues. Germline V CDR1 and CDR2: GTSNPN, SVGIG (reference sequence). The ends were cut back, 4 bases at V and 4 bases at J, with 14 bases in the middle. The CDR3 coding sequence is TGTGCCTGGACGTTTGTGGACCGATACAATGAGCAGTTCTTC. Amino acids: CAWTFVDRYNEQFF.

A few counts support this clone. The genes are TRBV27 and TRBJ1-2, with D tentatively TRBD1 (6 bases). The germline V gene encodes CDR1 MNHEY and CDR2 SMNVEV (reference sequence). This CDR3 is built from 13 residues. The germline V and J ends were trimmed by 6 bases and 7 bases, with 15 bases remaining between them. This CDR3 reads CASRPGVVGGYTF. The CDR3 coding sequence is TGTGCCAGCAGACCAGGGGTTGTAGGTGGCTACACCTTC.

The chain combines TRBV19 with TRBJ1-1, with TRBD1 identical over 8 bases. With V trimmed by 5 bases and J by 5 bases, 7 bases remained unmatched. This CDR3 contains 14 residues. Per the germline V gene, CDR1 is LNHDA and CDR2 is SQIVND (reference sequence). The CDR3 sequence: CASSVDRVGTEAFF. CDR3 in DNA: TGTGCCAGTAGTGTGGACAGGGTGGGAACTGAAGCTTTCTTT.

This rearrangement joins TRBV6-6 to TRBJ2-7; a weak D match, TRBD2 (6 bases). V lost 0 bases and J 3 bases, leaving 15 bases between the germline ends. CDR3 length: 16 amino acids. CDR1 MNHNY and CDR2 SVGAGI come from the germline V gene (reference sequence). DNA of the CDR3: TGTGCCAGCAGTTACTCGATTGGGAGGCTGGACTACGAGCAGTACTTC. It codes for CASSYSIGRLDYEQYF.

The rearrangement joins TRBV7-3 to TRBJ2-7; 7 positions agree with TRBD1. V lost 5 bases and J lost 0; bases outside the gene matches: 4. Germline V gene sequence: CDR1 SGHTA, CDR2 FQGTGA. The length of the CDR3 is 14 residues. The CDR3 DNA follows: TGTGCCAGCAGCCTCGACAGGGACTCCTACGAGCAGTACTTC. Translation gives CASSLDRDSYEQYF. Combining the CDR3 with reference TRBV7-3 and TRBJ2-7 gives the whole variable domain GAGVSQTPSNKVTEKGKYVELRCDPISGHTALYWYRQSLGQGPEFLIYFQGTGAADDSGLPNDRFFAVRPEGSVSTLKIQRTERGDSAVYLCASSLDRDSYEQYFGPGTRLTVT.

The V gene is TRBV7-6, the J gene TRBJ2-2; D not resolved. V shed 1 base and J shed 0 bases, with 12 bases lying between them. The CDR3 extends over 17 amino acids. The germline V gene has CDR1 SGHVS and CDR2 FNYEAQ. As DNA, the CDR3 is TGTGCCAGCAGCTTAGAGGTCGAGCTCTCGAACACCGGGGAGCTGTTTTTT. This codes for CASSLEVELSNTGELFF. Full variable domain (rest looked up from reference TRBV7-6 and TRBJ2-2): GAGVSQSPRYKVTKRGQDVALRCDPISGHVSLYWYRQALGQGPEFLTYFNYEAQQDKSGLPNDRFSAERPEGSISTLTIQRTEQRDSAMYRCASSLEVELSNTGELFFGEGSRLTVL.

This clone has more than one count but fewer than ten. V usage is TRBV5-1 and J usage is TRBJ1-2; 7 bases map to TRBD1. The CDR3 extends over 14 amino acids. After removal of 0 bases from V and 3 bases from J, the junction contained 2 bases not matched to a gene. The V gene's germline CDR1 is SGHRS and CDR2 YFSETQ. The CDR3, as DNA: TGCGCCAGCAGCTTGGGACAGGGTGACTATGGCTACACCTTC. This codes for CASSLGQGDYGYTF.

This clone was observed a few times. The J gene is TRBJ1-6, the V gene TRBV10-3; D remains ambiguous. Germline V lookup: CDR1 ENHRY, CDR2 SYGVKD. Trimming stripped 2 bases from V and 15 bases from J, with 11 bases between. CDR3 length: 12 amino acids. CDR3 region: CAISETDHGLHF. The CDR3 nucleotides read TGTGCCATCAGTGAGACGGATCATGGCCTCCACTTT.

This chain joins TRBV7-9 and TRBJ2-7, with 7 bases identical to TRBD2. V dropped 3 bases and J dropped 2; count of bases not matched to a gene: 4. This CDR3 comprises 14 residues. The germline V gene has CDR1 SEHNR and CDR2 FQNEAQ (reference sequence). CDR3 nucleotides: TGTGCCAGCAGCTTGAGTGGGGGGGCCTACGAGCAGTACTTC. Its protein product is CASSLSGGAYEQYF.

The chain employs TRBV6-6 and TRBJ1-1; a possible D gene is TRBD1 (6 bases). The germline V gene has CDR1 MNHNY and CDR2 SVGAGI (reference sequence). The CDR3 runs to 13 residues. With 6 bases removed from V and 6 bases from J, the gap between germline ends came to 14 bases. The CDR3 loop is CASSPGTIAEAFF. DNA of the CDR3: TGTGCCAGCAGCCCCGGGACAATCGCTGAAGCTTTCTTT.

The rearrangement uses TRBV7-8 and TRBJ1-5, with 7 positions matching TRBD1. The CDR3 has 16 residues. With V trimmed by 0 bases and J by 4 bases, 6 bases remained unmatched. The germline gives CDR1 SGHVS, CDR2 FQNEAQ. DNA of the CDR3: TGTGCCAGCAGCTTAGCGCGATTGGGACAGAATCAGCCCCAGCATTTT. It encodes CASSLARLGQNQPQHF.

This rearrangement joins TRBV11-2 to TRBJ1-2; no definite D call. Germline values: CDR1 SGHAT, CDR2 FQNNGV. V lost 4 bases and J 1 base, leaving 22 bases between the germline ends. The CDR3 runs 18 residues. CDR3 nucleotide sequence: TGTGCCAGCAGCTCCCTGCGGGAGCGCCGACGAATTAACTATGGCTACACCTTC. This codes for CASSSLRERRRINYGYTF.

The V and J genes are TRBV30 and TRBJ2-1; 8 positions match TRBD2. J gave up 4 bases and V 5 bases, and 10 bases lay outside the gene matches. Germline V gene sequence: CDR1 GTSNPN, CDR2 SVGIG (reference sequence). The CDR3 extends over 15 amino acids. CDR3 DNA sequence: TGTGCCTGGGGTCCGGGACTAGTGCCATACAATGAGCAGTTCTTC. Protein: CAWGPGLVPYNEQFF.

The V and J genes are TRBV27 and TRBJ2-5; D is uncertain. The CDR3 length is 13 residues. Trimming removed 4 bases at V and 4 bases at J, with 10 bases between. The germline CDR1 and CDR2 sequences are MNHEY and SMNVEV (reference sequence). The CDR3 nucleotides are TGTGCCAGCAGTTCTTGGGGTACAGAGACCCAGTACTTC. As protein: CASSSWGTETQYF.